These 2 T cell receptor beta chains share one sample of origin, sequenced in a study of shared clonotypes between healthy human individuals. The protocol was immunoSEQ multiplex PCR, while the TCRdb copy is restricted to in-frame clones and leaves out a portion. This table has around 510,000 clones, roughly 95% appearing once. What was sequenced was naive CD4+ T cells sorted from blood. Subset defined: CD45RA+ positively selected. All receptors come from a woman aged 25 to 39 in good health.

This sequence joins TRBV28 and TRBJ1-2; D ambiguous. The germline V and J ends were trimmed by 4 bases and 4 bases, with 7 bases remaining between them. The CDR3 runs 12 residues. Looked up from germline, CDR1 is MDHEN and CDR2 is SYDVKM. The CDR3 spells CASSSSGYGYTF. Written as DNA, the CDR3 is TGTGCCAGCAGTTCCAGTGGCTATGGCTACACCTTC.

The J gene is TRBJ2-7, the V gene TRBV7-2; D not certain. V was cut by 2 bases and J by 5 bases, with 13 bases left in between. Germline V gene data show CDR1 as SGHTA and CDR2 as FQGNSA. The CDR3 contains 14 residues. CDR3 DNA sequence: TGTGCCAGCAGCTTACTGGCGGCTCGGGACGAGCAGTACTTC. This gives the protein CASSLLAARDEQYF.